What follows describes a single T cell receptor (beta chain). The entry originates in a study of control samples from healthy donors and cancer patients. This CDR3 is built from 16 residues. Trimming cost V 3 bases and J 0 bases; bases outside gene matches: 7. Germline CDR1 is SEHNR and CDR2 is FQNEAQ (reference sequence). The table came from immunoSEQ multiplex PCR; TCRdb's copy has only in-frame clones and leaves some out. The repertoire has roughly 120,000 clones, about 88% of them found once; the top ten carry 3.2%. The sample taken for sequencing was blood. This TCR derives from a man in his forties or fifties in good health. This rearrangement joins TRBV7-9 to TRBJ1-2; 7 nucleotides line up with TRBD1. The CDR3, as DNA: TGTGCCAGCAGCTTTACCGCCGGGACAGCTAACTATGGCTACACCTTC. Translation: CASSFTAGTANYGYTF.